The following is a T cell receptor (beta chain) sequence with its context. The data were obtained in a study of blood T cell repertoires in COVID-19. Across the whole study: COVID-19 samples from acute and convalescent phases originated in the United States, Italy and Spain. In each case, the material was cDNA or gDNA derived from T cells, B-cell-depleted T cells, or PBMCs.

The CDR3 totals 16 residues. Germline trimming cut 8 bases from V and 0 bases from J; bases unmatched to any gene: 10. Germline V CDR1 and CDR2: MDHEN, SYDVKM. In the original workflow: Counts of nucleated cells, estimated from reference gene primer amplification, were obtained. The protocol was immunoSEQ multiplex PCR, while the TCRdb copy is restricted to in-frame clones and leaves out a portion. V, J and clone size are those of that table, while D and trimming were read from the DNA. The sample contains around 130,000 clones, 80% to 90% of which appear only once. The chain couples TRBV28 to TRBJ1-1; 9 bases align to TRBD1. The receptor was isolated from a man in his 70s with active or convalescent COVID-19. What was sequenced was peripheral blood. This CDR3 is CASGTGTGFMNTEAFF. DNA of the CDR3: TGTGCCAGCGGGACAGGGACAGGGTTCATGAACACTGAAGCTTTCTTT.